The 21 T cell receptor beta chains given below trace back to one sample, sequenced in a study of cytomegalovirus exposure and HLA in healthy donors. A multiplex PCR was run with 60 Vbeta primers and 13 Jbeta primers. TCRdb's copy holds only in-frame clones and misses some; the assay was immunoSEQ multiplex PCR. The table lists 150,000 to 200,000 clones, around 86% of them singletons. Sequenced material: PBMCs. The receptors originated from a man over 45 in good health and CMV-seronegative.

This chain uses TRBV25-1 with TRBJ2-7; TRBD1 matches 8 bases. Germline values: CDR1 MGHDK, CDR2 SYGVNS. V was clipped by 2 bases and J by 5 bases; unmatched bases: 11. This CDR3 spans 16 amino acids. The CDR3 reads CASSEPIGTGSHEQYF. The DNA of the CDR3 is TGTGCCAGCAGTGAACCCATCGGGACAGGTTCCCACGAGCAGTACTTC.

J is TRBJ1-5 and V is TRBV4-2; D perhaps matches TRBD1 (5 bases). Germline V gene sequence: CDR1 LGHNA, CDR2 YNFKEQ. The CDR3 extends over 15 amino acids. V dropped 5 bases and J dropped 6 bases, with 17 bases sitting between them. The CDR3 sequence: CASSLGVQGGQPQHF. DNA of the CDR3: TGTGCCAGCAGCTTAGGGGTGCAGGGTGGTCAGCCCCAGCATTTT.

The V and J genes are TRBV19 and TRBJ2-5; D is possibly TRBD2 (5 bases). The V end was cut by 3 bases, the J end by 0 bases, with 11 bases between. CDR3 size: 15 residues. In germline, CDR1 is LNHDA, CDR2 SQIVND (reference sequence). The CDR3 sequence: CASSMWSGNQETQYF. The DNA of the CDR3 is TGTGCCAGTAGTATGTGGTCGGGGAACCAAGAGACCCAGTACTTC.

In DNA, the CDR3 is TGTGCCAGCTCACCATTCGACCAGGGGTTCAGCACCAAAAACATTCAGTACTTC. Translated: CASSPFDQGFSTKNIQYF. J is TRBJ2-4 and V is TRBV18, with a tentative D call TRBD1 (6 bases). Trimming pared 2 bases from V and 2 bases from J, leaving 19 bases between. Germline-derived CDR1 and CDR2 are KGHSH and LQKENI. The CDR3 extends over 18 amino acids. Complete variable domain (other parts from reference TRBV18 and TRBJ2-4): NAGVMQNPRHLVRRRGQEARLRCSPMKGHSHVYWYRQLPEEGLKFMVYLQKENIIDESGMPKERFSAEFPKEGPSILRIQQVVRGDSAAYFCASSPFDQGFSTKNIQYFGAGTRLSVL.

To note about this clone: The sample contains more than one DNA sequence encoding this CDR3. The J gene is TRBJ1-1, the V gene TRBV6-6; D is perhaps TRBD1 (6 bases). V dropped 6 bases and J dropped 0 bases, with 14 bases sitting between them. CDR1 and CDR2 from the germline V gene are MNHNY and SVGAGI (reference sequence). The CDR3 is made up of 15 amino acids. CDR3 amino acids: CASRADRNLNTEAFF. The DNA for the CDR3 is TGTGCCAGCAGGGCCGACAGGAACCTGAACACTGAAGCTTTCTTT.

This clone was detected a few times. This sequence joins TRBV19 and TRBJ2-3; TRBD2 agrees at 10 bases. The CDR3 has 15 residues. V shed 3 bases and J 4 bases; nucleotides not matched to a gene: 4. CDR1 and CDR2 (germline): LNHDA, SQIVND (reference sequence). The CDR3 DNA sequence: TGTGCCAGTAGTATGTGGAGCGGGGGGGCAGATACGCAGTATTTT. Translating it yields CASSMWSGGADTQYF.

This chain uses TRBV6-1 with TRBJ2-5; tentative D call: TRBD2 (5 bases). The germline V gene encodes CDR1 MNHNS and CDR2 SASEGT. There are 14 residues in the CDR3. Deletions cut 1 base from V and 2 bases from J, with 8 bases between. The CDR3 reads CASSEGTLQETQYF. DNA of the CDR3: TGTGCCAGCAGTGAAGGGACTCTACAAGAGACCCAGTACTTC.

V usage is TRBV2 and J usage is TRBJ2-7; TRBD1 agrees at 7 bases. This CDR3 comprises 14 residues. The V segment lost 6 bases and the J segment 2 bases; nucleotides outside the gene matches: 7. Per the germline V gene, CDR1 is SNHLY and CDR2 is FYNNEI. The CDR3 DNA reads TGTGCCAGCAGCAGGACAGGAACGGCCTACGAGCAGTACTTC. It codes for CASSRTGTAYEQYF.

The J gene is TRBJ2-5, the V gene TRBV6-1; 11 nucleotides agree with TRBD2. CDR1 is MNHNS, CDR2 SASEGT, per germline. J gave up 7 bases and V 10 bases, and 14 bases lay outside the gene matches. The CDR3 extends over 15 amino acids. The CDR3 protein is CATVEGLAGGLTQYF. The CDR3 DNA follows: TGTGCCACTGTGGAGGGCCTAGCGGGGGGTTTGACCCAGTACTTC.

The genes are TRBV4-3 and TRBJ2-7; no firm D call. V gave up 0 bases and J gave up 2 bases, with 5 bases separating them. Germline CDR1 reads LGHNA; CDR2 reads YSLEER. The CDR3 has 13 amino acids. DNA of the CDR3: TGCGCCAGCAGCCAAGAGAGGCCCTACGAGCAGTACTTC. Residues: CASSQERPYEQYF.

This clone was recorded once. The gene calls are TRBV7-3 and TRBJ2-3, with 13 bases aligning to TRBD2. Germline V gives CDR1 SGHTA, CDR2 FQGTGA. V gave up 5 bases and J gave up 2 bases; unmatched junction bases: 4. The length of the CDR3 is 16 residues. The CDR3 DNA reads as TGTGCCAGCAGCCGGACTAGCGGGGGCCCCACAGATACGCAGTATTTT. This encodes CASSRTSGGPTDTQYF. Supplemented by reference TRBV7-3 and TRBJ2-3, the full variable domain reads GAGVSQTPSNKVTEKGKYVELRCDPISGHTALYWYRQSLGQGPEFLIYFQGTGAADDSGLPNDRFFAVRPEGSVSTLKIQRTERGDSAVYLCASSRTSGGPTDTQYFGPGTRLTVL.

J is TRBJ2-2 and V is TRBV9, with D uncertain. CDR3 size: 11 residues. Germline V gene data show CDR1 as SGDLS and CDR2 as YYNGEE. Trimming stripped 5 bases from V and 7 bases from J, with 6 bases between. The CDR3 reads CASRSGGELFF. CDR3 DNA sequence: TGTGCCAGCAGGAGTGGCGGGGAGCTGTTTTTT.

The chain uses TRBV28 and TRBJ1-1; maybe TRBD1 (6 bases). The V end was cut by 6 bases, the J end by 10 bases, with 21 bases between. CDR1 MDHEN and CDR2 SYDVKM come from the germline V gene. The CDR3 is 14 amino acids. CDR3 residues: CASSRVREGGTAFF. In DNA, the CDR3 is TGTGCCAGCAGCCGAGTCAGAGAAGGGGGAACAGCTTTCTTT.

V usage is TRBV11-3 and J usage is TRBJ2-1; 8 bases match TRBD2. The CDR3 loop spans 16 amino acids. Germline V gene sequence: CDR1 SGHNT, CDR2 YENEEA. V shed 5 bases, J shed 7 bases, and the junction held 13 bases outside the gene matches. CDR3 DNA sequence: TGTGCCAGCAGCCTAGGGGAGCGGGGGCTTCGGAATGAGCAGTTCTTC. Translated, it gives CASSLGERGLRNEQFF.

This clone was picked up one time. J is TRBJ2-3 and V is TRBV6-6, with 8 bases lining up with TRBD2. Germline V lookup: CDR1 MNHNY, CDR2 SVGAGI (reference sequence). The ends lost 8 bases at V and 4 bases at J; junction bases unmatched: 14. The CDR3 contains 16 residues. The CDR3 region has the DNA TGTGCCAGCGAGGGTCATGGCGGGGGGTCCCCAGATACGCAGTATTTT. It translates to CASEGHGGGSPDTQYF.

The V call is TRBV2, the J call TRBJ1-3; D remains ambiguous. With 2 bases removed from V and 1 base from J, the gap between germline ends came to 15 bases. The CDR3 length is 17 residues. Germline V CDR1 and CDR2: SNHLY, FYNNEI. The CDR3 here is CASSELGRNPSGNTIYF. As DNA, the CDR3 is TGTGCCAGCAGTGAACTGGGCCGTAACCCTTCTGGAAACACCATATATTTT.

The V call is TRBV7-3, the J call TRBJ1-1, with no clear D. V lost 0 bases, J lost 3 bases, and 5 bases lay in between. CDR1 is SGHTA, CDR2 FQGTGA, per germline. This CDR3 comprises 13 residues. The CDR3 DNA is TGTGCCAGCAGCTTAACGCAGGACACTGAAGCTTTCTTT. This encodes CASSLTQDTEAFF.

The chain joins TRBV7-2 to TRBJ2-7; weak D call: TRBD2 (6 bases). CDR3 length: 14 amino acids. The V end was cut by 3 bases, the J end by 2 bases, with 11 bases between. CDR1 is SGHTA, CDR2 FQGNSA, per germline. CDR3 bases: TGTGCCAGCAGCTTGAGTAGCGGTACCTACGAGCAGTACTTC. Translation gives CASSLSSGTYEQYF.

To note about this clone: This CDR3 is also generated by other DNA sequences in the sample. This chain joins TRBV19 and TRBJ1-5; 8 positions agree with TRBD1. The CDR3 sequence is 14 residues long. The V segment lost 6 bases and the J segment 6 bases; nucleotides outside the gene matches: 7. Germline V lookup: CDR1 LNHDA, CDR2 SQIVND (reference sequence). Written as DNA, the CDR3 is TGTGCCAGTAGCCTAACAGGGGGTGGTCAGCCCCAGCATTTT. Its translation: CASSLTGGGQPQHF.

The chain has TRBV7-3 and TRBJ2-1; 7 bases line up with TRBD1. The CDR3 has 15 residues. Germline V lookup: CDR1 SGHTA, CDR2 FQGTGA. After removal of 1 base from V and 4 bases from J, the junction contained 4 bases not matched to a gene. CDR3 residues: CASSLSGQEYNEQFF. CDR3 nucleotides: TGTGCCAGCAGCTTAAGTGGACAGGAGTACAATGAGCAGTTCTTC.

This chain uses TRBV2 with TRBJ1-6; D gene uncertain. Germline V gene data show CDR1 as SNHLY and CDR2 as FYNNEI. The germline V and J ends were trimmed by 6 bases and 6 bases, with 18 bases remaining between them. CDR3 length: 16 amino acids. The CDR3 protein is CASSHLTGGTNSPLHF. The CDR3 DNA reads TGTGCCAGCAGCCATCTTACTGGAGGCACTAATTCACCCCTCCACTTT. Based on the CDR3 plus reference TRBV2 and TRBJ1-6, the full variable domain is EPEVTQTPSHQVTQMGQEVILRCVPISNHLYFYWYRQILGQKVEFLVSFYNNEISEKSEIFDDQFSVERPDGSNFTLKIRSTKLEDSAMYFCASSHLTGGTNSPLHFGNGTRLTVT.